These T cell receptor beta chains were read from a single sample in a study of blood T cell repertoires in COVID-19. Sequenced by immunoSEQ multiplex PCR; TCRdb stores in-frame clones only, minus some. Among more than 55,000 clones listed, 90% to 95% were seen once. Sequencing used peripheral blood. The source of these receptors is a middle-aged man with active COVID-19. The CDR3 runs from the conserved cysteine through the conserved F or W. Fields, in order: D gene, V gene, J gene, CDR3 length, clone size, CDR3 DNA, CDR3 protein. The D gene is left open where the match is weak. Expanded clones are given a class, and other clones once, few, many or no size at all.

D: TRBD2
V: TRBV5-6
J: TRBJ2-1
length: 15
size: -
DNA: TGTGCCAGCAGCCCCTGGACTAGCGGATACAATGAGCAGTTCTTC
CDR3: CASSPWTSGYNEQFF

D: -
V: TRBV29-1
J: TRBJ2-3
length: 14
size: -
DNA: TGCAGCGTATTCGTTCAGGGGTACACAGATACGCAGTATTTT
CDR3: CSVFVQGYTDTQYF

D: TRBD2
V: TRBV3-1/TRBV3-2
J: TRBJ2-7
length: 13
size: -
DNA: TGTGCCAGCAGCCAAGTCGGGGGGTCCGAGCAGTACTTC
CDR3: CASSQVGGSEQYF

D: -
V: TRBV11-2
J: TRBJ1-2
length: 16
size: once
DNA: TGTGCCAGCAGCGCCCAGACAGGAGGCTCTAACTATGGCTACACCTTC
CDR3: CASSAQTGGSNYGYTF

D: TRBD2
V: TRBV28
J: TRBJ2-5
length: 13
size: -
DNA: TGTGCCAGCGGGGGGGTGAACCAAGAGACCCAGTACTTC
CDR3: CASGGVNQETQYF

D: TRBD1
V: TRBV10-2
J: TRBJ2-7
length: 13
size: -
DNA: TGCGCCAGCAGGCCAGGGGGCTTCTACGAGCAGTACTTC
CDR3: CASRPGGFYEQYF

D: -
V: TRBV7-6
J: TRBJ2-1
length: 15
size: -
DNA: TGTGCCAGCAGCTTAGCGTGGGCAAAACGCAATGAGCAGTTCTTC
CDR3: CASSLAWAKRNEQFF

D: TRBD1
V: TRBV11-2
J: TRBJ1-4
length: 15
size: -
DNA: TGTGCCAGCAGCTTCCAGACAGGGGGCCATGAAAAACTGTTTTTT
CDR3: CASSFQTGGHEKLFF

D: TRBD1
V: TRBV9
J: TRBJ2-1
length: 16
size: -
DNA: TGTGCCAGCAGCGTAGGCCCGGGACAGGGGCTCTATGAGCAGTTCTTC
CDR3: CASSVGPGQGLYEQFF

D: TRBD1
V: TRBV15
J: TRBJ1-6
length: 15
size: few
DNA: TGTGCCACCAGCAGAGAAGGGACAGGGGTATCACCCCTCCACTTT
CDR3: CATSREGTGVSPLHF

D: -
V: TRBV6-1
J: TRBJ2-5
length: 12
size: -
DNA: TGTGCCAGCAGTGACAGACAAGAGACCCAGTACTTC
CDR3: CASSDRQETQYF

D: TRBD1
V: TRBV3-1/TRBV3-2
J: TRBJ1-4
length: 15
size: -
DNA: TGTGCCAGCAGCCAGACTCAGGGGGCTAACGAAAAACTGTTTTTT
CDR3: CASSQTQGANEKLFF

D: TRBD1
V: TRBV7-2
J: TRBJ1-2
length: 16
size: -
DNA: TGTGCCAGCAGCTTATACCGGGACAGGGGGCGCGAGGGCTACACCTTC
CDR3: CASSLYRDRGREGYTF

D: TRBD2
V: TRBV29-1
J: TRBJ2-7
length: 14
size: -
DNA: TGCAGCGTTGTCGGACTAGCGAGCTCCTACGAGCAGTACTTC
CDR3: CSVVGLASSYEQYF

D: -
V: TRBV5-4
J: TRBJ2-3
length: 13
size: -
DNA: TGTGCCAGCAGCAAGGAGAGCACAGATACGCAGTATTTT
CDR3: CASSKESTDTQYF

D: -
V: TRBV28
J: TRBJ2-7
length: 15
size: -
DNA: TGTGCCAGCAGTTTCTCTACGACGGGGAGCTCCGAGCAGTACTTC
CDR3: CASSFSTTGSSEQYF

D: TRBD1
V: TRBV4-1
J: TRBJ2-1
length: 15
size: -
DNA: TGCGCCAGCAGCCAAGTGGGACAGGGCTACAATGAGCAGTTCTTC
CDR3: CASSQVGQGYNEQFF

D: -
V: TRBV7-3
J: TRBJ2-5
length: 15
size: -
DNA: TGTGCCAGCGGGCAGGGGGGAATCAGGGGAGAGACCCAGTACTTC
CDR3: CASGQGGIRGETQYF

D: TRBD2
V: TRBV7-9
J: TRBJ2-3
length: 19
size: -
DNA: TGTGCCAGCAGCTTTATGATAGGCCATACTAGCGGGAAGACAGATACGCAGTATTTT
CDR3: CASSFMIGHTSGKTDTQYF

D: TRBD1
V: TRBV19
J: TRBJ2-7
length: 14
size: -
DNA: TGTGCCAGTAGTATCGGACAGGGCACCTACGAGCAGTACTTC
CDR3: CASSIGQGTYEQYF

D: -
V: TRBV12-3/TRBV12-4
J: TRBJ1-1
length: 13
size: -
DNA: TGTGCCAGCCTTCTCGCTAGGACTTCTGAAGCTTTCTTT
CDR3: CASLLARTSEAFF

D: -
V: TRBV29-1
J: TRBJ2-2
length: 16
size: -
DNA: TGCAGCGTTGCACACCAGGGTAAAGAAGGCACCGGGGAGCTGTTTTTT
CDR3: CSVAHQGKEGTGELFF

D: TRBD1
V: TRBV10-3
J: TRBJ1-2
length: 14
size: -
DNA: TGTGCCATCAGCAATTCCGGGACAGAGGGTGGCTACACCTTC
CDR3: CAISNSGTEGGYTF

D: -
V: TRBV6-5
J: TRBJ1-1
length: 15
size: -
DNA: TGTGCCAGCAACCCAGGGCACCTGATGAACACTGAAGCTTTCTTT
CDR3: CASNPGHLMNTEAFF

D: TRBD1
V: TRBV24-1
J: TRBJ2-3
length: 18
size: -
DNA: TGTGCCACCAGTGATTTGCCGGGACAGGGATTCGCGGCAGATACGCAGTATTTT
CDR3: CATSDLPGQGFAADTQYF

D: TRBD2
V: TRBV28
J: TRBJ2-1
length: 14
size: -
DNA: TGTGCCAGCAGTTTACTAGCGGGGTACAATGAGCAGTTCTTC
CDR3: CASSLLAGYNEQFF

D: TRBD1
V: TRBV4-2
J: TRBJ1-2
length: 16
size: -
DNA: TGTGCCAGCAGTTACCTCGACAGGGCTAATAACTATGGCTACACCTTC
CDR3: CASSYLDRANNYGYTF

D: -
V: TRBV30
J: TRBJ2-1
length: 13
size: -
DNA: TGTGCCTGGGATTGGGCCAGCTACAATGAGCAGTTCTTC
CDR3: CAWDWASYNEQFF

D: -
V: TRBV11-1
J: TRBJ1-1
length: 15
size: -
DNA: TGTGCCAGCAGCTTAGGACAGAGGATCAACACTGAAGCTTTCTTT
CDR3: CASSLGQRINTEAFF

D: TRBD1
V: TRBV6-5
J: TRBJ2-3
length: 15
size: -
DNA: TGTGCCAGCAGCCCGGGACAGCATAGCACAGATACGCAGTATTTT
CDR3: CASSPGQHSTDTQYF

D: -
V: TRBV6-6
J: TRBJ2-1
length: 14
size: -
DNA: TGTGCCAGCAGTTACGAGACAGGCCTAAATGAGCAGTTCTTC
CDR3: CASSYETGLNEQFF

D: -
V: TRBV28
J: TRBJ2-5
length: 15
size: -
DNA: TGTGCCAGCAGGAACGGACTACGTCCCCAAGAGACCCAGTACTTC
CDR3: CASRNGLRPQETQYF

D: TRBD1
V: TRBV2
J: TRBJ1-1
length: 16
size: -
DNA: TGTGCCAGCAGTGCCAGGACAGGGGGTCCCCGAGCTGAAGCTTTCTTT
CDR3: CASSARTGGPRAEAFF

D: TRBD1
V: TRBV19
J: TRBJ2-5
length: 14
size: once
DNA: TGTGCCAGTAGAAAGGACAGGGGACGGGAGACCCAGTACTTC
CDR3: CASRKDRGRETQYF

D: -
V: TRBV4-1
J: TRBJ1-4
length: 16
size: -
DNA: TGCGCCAGCAGCCAAGATGGGGGGGGCGCGGGTGAAAAACTGTTTTTT
CDR3: CASSQDGGGAGEKLFF

D: TRBD2
V: TRBV11-2
J: TRBJ2-5
length: 15
size: -
DNA: TGTGCCAGCAGCTCGACTAGCGGGGGAGGAGAGACCCAGTACTTC
CDR3: CASSSTSGGGETQYF

D: -
V: TRBV6-4
J: TRBJ1-6
length: 13
size: -
DNA: TGTGCCAGCGCCGCGGACAGTGCTTCACCCCTCCACTTT
CDR3: CASAADSASPLHF

D: -
V: TRBV9
J: TRBJ2-1
length: 17
size: -
DNA: TGTGCCAGCAGCGCCAGGGGAAGGCAGGGAGCTTACAATGAGCAGTTCTTC
CDR3: CASSARGRQGAYNEQFF

D: -
V: TRBV5-6
J: TRBJ1-5
length: 14
size: -
DNA: TGTGCCAGCAGCTTACAGGGAGCTGGTCAGCCCCAGCATTTT
CDR3: CASSLQGAGQPQHF

D: TRBD1
V: TRBV5-4
J: TRBJ1-1
length: 16
size: -
DNA: TGTGCCAGCAGCTTGGGAGGTGGACAGGCGAACACTGAAGCTTTCTTT
CDR3: CASSLGGGQANTEAFF

D: -
V: TRBV5-1
J: TRBJ1-1
length: 15
size: -
DNA: TGCGCCAGCAGCCGAGGAGGGCCCATGAACACTGAAGCTTTCTTT
CDR3: CASSRGGPMNTEAFF

D: TRBD1
V: TRBV7-6
J: TRBJ1-4
length: 15
size: once
DNA: TGTGCCAGCAGCTTAGTAGGGACAGGGGAAGAAAAACTGTTTTTT
CDR3: CASSLVGTGEEKLFF

D: TRBD2
V: TRBV7-9
J: TRBJ2-3
length: 18
size: -
DNA: TGTGCCAGCAGCTTAGAGGGGACTAGCGGGAGCAGCTTCGATACGCAGTATTTT
CDR3: CASSLEGTSGSSFDTQYF

D: TRBD2
V: TRBV5-1
J: TRBJ2-2
length: 16
size: -
DNA: TGCGCCAGCAGCTTTACTAGCGGGGGGGCCACCGGGGAGCTGTTTTTT
CDR3: CASSFTSGGATGELFF

D: TRBD1
V: TRBV5-1
J: TRBJ1-6
length: 14
size: -
DNA: TGCGCCAGCAGCTTTGGACAGGGGGATTCACCCCTCCACTTT
CDR3: CASSFGQGDSPLHF

D: -
V: TRBV28
J: TRBJ2-6
length: 19
size: -
DNA: TGTGCCAGCAGTCCCGGACAGTTCTTGATCCCCTCTGGGGCCAACGTCCTGACTTTC
CDR3: CASSPGQFLIPSGANVLTF

D: TRBD1
V: TRBV6-2/TRBV6-3
J: TRBJ1-1
length: 13
size: -
DNA: TGTGCCAGCAGCCGGACAGGGAACACTGAAGCTTTCTTT
CDR3: CASSRTGNTEAFF

D: TRBD1
V: TRBV7-2
J: TRBJ1-2
length: 13
size: -
DNA: TGTGCCAGCAGCTTAGGGACAGGGTCTGGCTACACCTTC
CDR3: CASSLGTGSGYTF

D: -
V: TRBV15
J: TRBJ1-4
length: 14
size: -
DNA: TGTGCCACCAGCAGAGAACGTCTAAATGAAAAACTGTTTTTT
CDR3: CATSRERLNEKLFF

D: TRBD1
V: TRBV25-1
J: TRBJ2-5
length: 16
size: -
DNA: TGTGCCAGCAGTGAATCCAGGACAGGGCGAGGGGAGACCCAGTACTTC
CDR3: CASSESRTGRGETQYF